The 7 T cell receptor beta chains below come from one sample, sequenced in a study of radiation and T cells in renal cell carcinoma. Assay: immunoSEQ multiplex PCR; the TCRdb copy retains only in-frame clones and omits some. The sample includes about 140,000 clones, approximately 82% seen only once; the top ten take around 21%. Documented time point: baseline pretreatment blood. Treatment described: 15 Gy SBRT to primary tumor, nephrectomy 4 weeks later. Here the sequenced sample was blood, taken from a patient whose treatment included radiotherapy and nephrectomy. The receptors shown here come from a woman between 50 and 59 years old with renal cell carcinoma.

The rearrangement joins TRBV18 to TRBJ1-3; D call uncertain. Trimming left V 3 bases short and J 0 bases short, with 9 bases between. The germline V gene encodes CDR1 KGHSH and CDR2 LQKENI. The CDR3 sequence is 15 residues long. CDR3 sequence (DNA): TGTGCCAGCTCACCTAATACATTCTCTGGAAACACCATATATTTT. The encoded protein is CASSPNTFSGNTIYF.

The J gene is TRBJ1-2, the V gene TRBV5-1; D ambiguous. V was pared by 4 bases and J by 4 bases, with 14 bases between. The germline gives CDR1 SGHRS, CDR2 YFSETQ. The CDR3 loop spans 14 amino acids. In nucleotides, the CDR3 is TGCGCCAGCAGCACTGAGGGCGAGGGCTATGGCTACACCTTC. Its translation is CASSTEGEGYGYTF.

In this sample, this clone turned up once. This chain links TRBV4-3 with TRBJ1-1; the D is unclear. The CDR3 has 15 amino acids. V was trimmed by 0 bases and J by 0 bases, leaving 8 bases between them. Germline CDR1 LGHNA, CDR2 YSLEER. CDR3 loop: CASSQDYGVNTEAFF. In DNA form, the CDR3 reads TGCGCCAGCAGCCAAGATTATGGCGTGAACACTGAAGCTTTCTTT.

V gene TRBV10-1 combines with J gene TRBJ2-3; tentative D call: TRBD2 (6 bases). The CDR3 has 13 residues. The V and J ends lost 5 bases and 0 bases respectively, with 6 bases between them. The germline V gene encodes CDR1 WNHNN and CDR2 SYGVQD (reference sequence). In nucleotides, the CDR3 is TGCGCCAGCAGTAGCGGGAGCACAGATACGCAGTATTTT. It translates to CASSSGSTDTQYF.

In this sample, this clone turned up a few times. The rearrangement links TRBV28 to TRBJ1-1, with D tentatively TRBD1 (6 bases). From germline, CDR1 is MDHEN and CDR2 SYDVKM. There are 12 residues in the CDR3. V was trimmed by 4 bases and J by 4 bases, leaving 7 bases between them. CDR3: CASSYRVTEAFF. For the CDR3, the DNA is TGTGCCAGCAGTTACAGGGTCACTGAAGCTTTCTTT.

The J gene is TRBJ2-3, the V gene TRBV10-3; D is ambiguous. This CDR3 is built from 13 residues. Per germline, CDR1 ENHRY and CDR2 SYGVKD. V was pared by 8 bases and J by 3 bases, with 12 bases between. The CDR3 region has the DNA TGTGCCATCTCCTCCCTAGGGACAGATACGCAGTATTTT. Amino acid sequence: CAISSLGTDTQYF.

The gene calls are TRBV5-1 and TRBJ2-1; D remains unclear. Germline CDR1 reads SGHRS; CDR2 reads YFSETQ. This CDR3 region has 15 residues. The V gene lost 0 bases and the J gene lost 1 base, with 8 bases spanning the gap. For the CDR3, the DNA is TGCGCCAGCAGCTTGGAGGGTACATCCTACAATGAGCAGTTCTTC. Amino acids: CASSLEGTSYNEQFF. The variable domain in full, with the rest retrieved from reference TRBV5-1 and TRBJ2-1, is KAGVTQTPRYLIKTRGQQVTLSCSPISGHRSVSWYQQTPGQGLQFLFEYFSETQRNKGNFPGRFSGRQFSNSRSEMNVSTLELGDSALYLCASSLEGTSYNEQFFGPGTRLTVL.